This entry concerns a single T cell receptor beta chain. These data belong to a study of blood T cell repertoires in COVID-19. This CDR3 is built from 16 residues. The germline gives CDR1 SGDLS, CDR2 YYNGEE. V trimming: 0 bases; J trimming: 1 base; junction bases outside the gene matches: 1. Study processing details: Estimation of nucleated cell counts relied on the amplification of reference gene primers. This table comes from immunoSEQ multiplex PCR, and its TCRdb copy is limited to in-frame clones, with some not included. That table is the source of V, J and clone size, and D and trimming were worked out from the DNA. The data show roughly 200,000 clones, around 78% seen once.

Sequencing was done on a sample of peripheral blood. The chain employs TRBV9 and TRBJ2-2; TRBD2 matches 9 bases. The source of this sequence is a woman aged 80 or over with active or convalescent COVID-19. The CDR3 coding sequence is TGTGCCAGCAGCGTAGCAGCGGGGGGGAACACCGGGGAGCTGTTTTTT. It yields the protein CASSVAAGGNTGELFF.